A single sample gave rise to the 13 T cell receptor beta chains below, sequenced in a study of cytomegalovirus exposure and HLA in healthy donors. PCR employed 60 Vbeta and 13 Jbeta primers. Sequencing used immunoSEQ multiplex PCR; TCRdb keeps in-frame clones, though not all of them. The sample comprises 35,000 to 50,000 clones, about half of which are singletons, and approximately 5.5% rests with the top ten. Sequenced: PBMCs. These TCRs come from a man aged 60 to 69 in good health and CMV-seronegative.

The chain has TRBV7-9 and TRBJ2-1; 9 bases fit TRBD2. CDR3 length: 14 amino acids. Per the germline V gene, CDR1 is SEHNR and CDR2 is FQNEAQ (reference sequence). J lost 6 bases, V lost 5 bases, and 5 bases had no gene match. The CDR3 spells CASSPRTSANEQFF. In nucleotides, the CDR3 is TGTGCCAGCAGCCCCCGGACTAGCGCCAATGAGCAGTTCTTC.

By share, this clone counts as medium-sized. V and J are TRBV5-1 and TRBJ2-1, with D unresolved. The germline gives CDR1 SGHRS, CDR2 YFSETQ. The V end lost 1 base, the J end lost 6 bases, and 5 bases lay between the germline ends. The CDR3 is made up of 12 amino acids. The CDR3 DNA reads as TGCGCCAGCAGCTTGATTCGCAATGAGCAGTTCTTC. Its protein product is CASSLIRNEQFF.

Here the CDR3 DNA reads TGTGCCAGCTCCCCCGGGACAGGGTTCAGTCAGCCCCAGCATTTT. The encoded protein is CASSPGTGFSQPQHF. The chain links TRBV18 to TRBJ1-5; 9 bases line up with TRBD1. CDR3 size: 15 residues. The germline V gene has CDR1 KGHSH and CDR2 LQKENI. V lost 6 bases to trimming and J lost 6 bases; unmatched junction nucleotides: 9.

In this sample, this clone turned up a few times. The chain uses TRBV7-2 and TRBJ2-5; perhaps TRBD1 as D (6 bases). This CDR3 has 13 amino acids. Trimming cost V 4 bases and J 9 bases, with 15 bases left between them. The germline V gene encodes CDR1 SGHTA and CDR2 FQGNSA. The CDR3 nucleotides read TGTGCCAGCAGCTCGACAGGCTCAACGGCCCAGTACTTC. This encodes CASSSTGSTAQYF.

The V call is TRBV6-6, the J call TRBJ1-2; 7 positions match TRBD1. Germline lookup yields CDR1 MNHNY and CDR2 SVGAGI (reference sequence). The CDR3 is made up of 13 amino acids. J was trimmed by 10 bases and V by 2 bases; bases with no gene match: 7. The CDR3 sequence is CASSYRDRPFYTF. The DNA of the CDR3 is TGTGCCAGCAGTTACCGGGACAGACCCTTCTACACCTTC.

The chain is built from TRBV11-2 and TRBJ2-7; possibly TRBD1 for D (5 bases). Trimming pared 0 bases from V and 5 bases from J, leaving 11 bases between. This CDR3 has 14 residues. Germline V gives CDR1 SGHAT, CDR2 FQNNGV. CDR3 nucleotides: TGTGCCAGCAGCTTAGATCCACAGGCTAACGAGCAGTACTTC. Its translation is CASSLDPQANEQYF.

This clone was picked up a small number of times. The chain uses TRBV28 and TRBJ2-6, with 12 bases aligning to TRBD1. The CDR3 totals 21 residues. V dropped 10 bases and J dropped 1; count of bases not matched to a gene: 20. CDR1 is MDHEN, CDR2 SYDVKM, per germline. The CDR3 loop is CAINERAVLGQGASGANVLTF. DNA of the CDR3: TGTGCCATCAACGAGAGGGCCGTGTTGGGACAGGGGGCGTCTGGGGCCAACGTCCTGACTTTC.

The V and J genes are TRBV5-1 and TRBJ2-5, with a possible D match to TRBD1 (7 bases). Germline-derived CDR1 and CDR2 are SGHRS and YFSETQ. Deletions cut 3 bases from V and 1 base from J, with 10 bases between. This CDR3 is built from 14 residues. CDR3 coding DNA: TGCGCCAGCAGCTCGGGGGACAGCCAAGAGACCCAGTACTTC. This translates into CASSSGDSQETQYF. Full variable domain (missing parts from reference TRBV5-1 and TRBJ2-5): KAGVTQTPRYLIKTRGQQVTLSCSPISGHRSVSWYQQTPGQGLQFLFEYFSETQRNKGNFPGRFSGRQFSNSRSEMNVSTLELGDSALYLCASSSGDSQETQYFGPGTRLLVL.

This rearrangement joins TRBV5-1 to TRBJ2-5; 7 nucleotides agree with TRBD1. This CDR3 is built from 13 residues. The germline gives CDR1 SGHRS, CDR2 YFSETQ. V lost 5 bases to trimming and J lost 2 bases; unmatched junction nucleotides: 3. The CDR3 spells CASRGTVQETQYF. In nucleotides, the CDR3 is TGCGCCAGCAGAGGGACAGTACAAGAGACCCAGTACTTC.

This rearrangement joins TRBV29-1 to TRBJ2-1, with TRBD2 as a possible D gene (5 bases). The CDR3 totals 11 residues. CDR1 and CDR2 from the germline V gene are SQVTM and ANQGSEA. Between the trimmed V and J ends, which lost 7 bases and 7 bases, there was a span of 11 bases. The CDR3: CSASRENEQFF. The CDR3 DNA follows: TGCAGCGCTTCGAGGGAGAATGAGCAGTTCTTC.

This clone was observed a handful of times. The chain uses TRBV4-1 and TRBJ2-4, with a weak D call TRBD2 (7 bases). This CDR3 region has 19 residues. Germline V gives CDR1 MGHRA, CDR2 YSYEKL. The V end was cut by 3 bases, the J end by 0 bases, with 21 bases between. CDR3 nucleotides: TGCGCCAGCAGCCATACACAGGTGGGGGGGGCCATAGCCAAAAACATTCAGTACTTC. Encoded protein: CASSHTQVGGAIAKNIQYF.

The DNA for the CDR3 is TGTGCCAGCAGCCAAGGGGCACCGGGACAGGGGGCCTCCGAGCAGTACTTC. Translated, it gives CASSQGAPGQGASEQYF. J is TRBJ2-7 and V is TRBV4-2; 12 nucleotides match TRBD1. This CDR3 is 17 amino acids long. V was pared by 1 base and J by 6 bases, with 10 bases of the junction left unmatched. From germline, CDR1 is LGHNA and CDR2 YNFKEQ.

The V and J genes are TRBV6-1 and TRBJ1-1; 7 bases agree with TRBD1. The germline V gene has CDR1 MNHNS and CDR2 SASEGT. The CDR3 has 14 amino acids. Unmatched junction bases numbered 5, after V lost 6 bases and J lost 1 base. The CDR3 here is CASRGTEKNTEAFF. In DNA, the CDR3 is TGTGCCAGCAGGGGGACAGAGAAGAACACTGAAGCTTTCTTT.